This is a list of T cell receptor beta chains from one sample in a study of blood T cell repertoires in COVID-19. Clones were sequenced by immunoSEQ multiplex PCR, and TCRdb holds only the in-frame ones, with some missing. The table includes fewer than 400,000 clones, approximately 82% detected once. The sequencing input was peripheral blood. The receptors derive from a man younger than 40 with active or convalescent COVID-19. Each CDR3 is given with its conserved first and last residue. Fields, in order: D gene, clone size, J gene, V gene, CDR3 DNA, CDR3 protein. D genes are given only for firm matches. Only some rows state a clone size, as once, few, many or a class for expanded clones.

-,-,TRBJ2-1,TRBV7-6,TGTGCCAGCAGCTTAACTAGTGTTGTCGGGGATGAGCAGTTCTTC,CASSLTSVVGDEQFF
-,-,TRBJ2-7,TRBV6-5,TGTGCCAGCAGGGTGGACAATCTCAGCTCCTACGAGCAGTACTTC,CASRVDNLSSYEQYF
-,-,TRBJ2-7,TRBV4-3,TGCGCCAGCAGCCAAGAAATCGGGAGCGGTTACGAGCAGTACTTC,CASSQEIGSGYEQYF
-,-,TRBJ2-1,TRBV5-1,TGCGCCAGCAGCTTGGGGAGACTTCTAAGCTCCTACAATGAGCAGTTCTTC,CASSLGRLLSSYNEQFF
TRBD2,-,TRBJ2-7,TRBV7-9,TGTGCCAGCAGCCCTACTAGCGGGAGGCACGAGCAGTACTTC,CASSPTSGRHEQYF
TRBD2,-,TRBJ2-7,TRBV18,TGTGCCAGCTCACTGGGCCGGAGCGGGAGCAACAAGGACGAGCAGTACTTC,CASSLGRSGSNKDEQYF
-,-,TRBJ2-1,TRBV5-4,TGTGCCAGCAGCTTGGAGCCCTTACCACGCAATGAGCAGTTCTTC,CASSLEPLPRNEQFF
-,-,TRBJ1-3,TRBV10-3,TGTGCCATCAGTGAGTTCGGGGGTGAGCGTGGCGGAAACACCATATATTTT,CAISEFGGERGGNTIYF
TRBD2,-,TRBJ2-4,TRBV28,TGTGCCAGCAGTTTACTGGTAGCGGGAGATAGAGGGCAGTACTTC,CASSLLVAGDRGQYF
-,-,TRBJ2-5,TRBV7-9,TGTGCCAGTAGCACAGAGTCAGAGACCCAGTACTTC,CASSTESETQYF
TRBD1,few,TRBJ1-1,TRBV5-4,TGTGCCAGCAGCCCTAAACCGGGACAGCTTTCTGAAGCTTTCTTT,CASSPKPGQLSEAFF
-,-,TRBJ1-2,TRBV19,TGTGCCAGTGGTGCGTTTGTATTGAGCGGCTACACCTTC,CASGAFVLSGYTF
TRBD2,-,TRBJ2-1,TRBV10-3,TGTGCCATCGGGGGGGATGAGCAGTTCTTC,CAIGGDEQFF
TRBD2,-,TRBJ2-5,TRBV15,TGTGCCACCAGCAGAGATGGACTAGCGGGATCCCAAGAGACCCAGTACTTC,CATSRDGLAGSQETQYF
TRBD2,few,TRBJ2-3,TRBV19,TGTGCCAGTAGTAAGGCTAGCGGGGGGGCGGATACGCAGTATTTT,CASSKASGGADTQYF
-,-,TRBJ1-1,TRBV4-1,TGCGCCAGCAGCCAGAGGACAGTGAACACTGAAGCTTTCTTT,CASSQRTVNTEAFF
-,-,TRBJ1-3,TRBV9,TGTGCCAGCAGCGTAGTCATACCGGGGAGGTATGGAAACACCATATATTTT,CASSVVIPGRYGNTIYF